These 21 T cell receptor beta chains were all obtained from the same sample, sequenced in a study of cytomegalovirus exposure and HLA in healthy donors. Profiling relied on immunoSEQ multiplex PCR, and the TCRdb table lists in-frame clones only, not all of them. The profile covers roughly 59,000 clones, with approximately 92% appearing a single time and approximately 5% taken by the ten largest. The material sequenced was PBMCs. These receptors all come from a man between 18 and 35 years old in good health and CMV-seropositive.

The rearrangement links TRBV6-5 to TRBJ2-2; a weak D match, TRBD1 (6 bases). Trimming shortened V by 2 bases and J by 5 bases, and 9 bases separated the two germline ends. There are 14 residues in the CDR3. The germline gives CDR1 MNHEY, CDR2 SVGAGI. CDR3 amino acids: CASSYIRGTGELFF. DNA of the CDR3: TGTGCCAGCAGTTACATAAGGGGGACCGGGGAGCTGTTTTTT.

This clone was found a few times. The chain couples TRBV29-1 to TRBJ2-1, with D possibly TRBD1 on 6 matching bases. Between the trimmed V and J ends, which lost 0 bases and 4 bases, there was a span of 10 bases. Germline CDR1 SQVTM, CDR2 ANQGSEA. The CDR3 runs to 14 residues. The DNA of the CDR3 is TGCAGCGTTGAAGAGAGAGACAGGTACAATGAGCAGTTCTTC. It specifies CSVEERDRYNEQFF.

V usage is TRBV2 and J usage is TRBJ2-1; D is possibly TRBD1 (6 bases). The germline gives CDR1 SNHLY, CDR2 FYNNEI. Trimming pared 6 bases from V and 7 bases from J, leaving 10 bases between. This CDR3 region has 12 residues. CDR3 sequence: CASRRGGNEQFF. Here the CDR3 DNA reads TGTGCCAGCAGGAGAGGGGGAAATGAGCAGTTCTTC. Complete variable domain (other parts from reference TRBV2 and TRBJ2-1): EPEVTQTPSHQVTQMGQEVILRCVPISNHLYFYWYRQILGQKVEFLVSFYNNEISEKSEIFDDQFSVERPDGSNFTLKIRSTKLEDSAMYFCASRRGGNEQFFGPGTRLTVL.

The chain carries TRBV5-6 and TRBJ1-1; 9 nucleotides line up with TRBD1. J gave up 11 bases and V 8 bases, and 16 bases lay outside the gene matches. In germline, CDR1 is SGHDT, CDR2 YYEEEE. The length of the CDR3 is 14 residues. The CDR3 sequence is CASYYRDRDQRAFF. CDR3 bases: TGTGCCAGTTACTACCGGGACAGGGATCAAAGGGCTTTCTTT.

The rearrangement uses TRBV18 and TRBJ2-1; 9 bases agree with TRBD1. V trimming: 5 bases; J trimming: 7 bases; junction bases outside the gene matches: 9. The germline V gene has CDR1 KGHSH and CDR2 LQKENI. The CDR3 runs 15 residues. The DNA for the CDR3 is TGTGCCAGCTCAAAATCCGGGACAGGGACGAATGAGCAGTTCTTC. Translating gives CASSKSGTGTNEQFF.

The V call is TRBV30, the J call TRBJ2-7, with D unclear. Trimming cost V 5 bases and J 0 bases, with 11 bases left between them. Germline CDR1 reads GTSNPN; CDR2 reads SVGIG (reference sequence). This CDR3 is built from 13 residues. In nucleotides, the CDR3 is TGTGCCTGGGCACTGGGCTCCTCCTACGAGCAGTACTTC. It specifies CAWALGSSYEQYF.

CDR3 nucleotide sequence: TGCGCCAGCTACCTCGGGAGTTTGGACGGGGCCAACGTCCTGACTTTC. Its protein product is CASYLGSLDGANVLTF. This chain links TRBV5-1 with TRBJ2-6, with D possibly TRBD2 on 6 matching bases. The germline CDR1 and CDR2 sequences are SGHRS and YFSETQ. The CDR3 totals 16 residues. V lost 7 bases and J 4 bases, leaving 18 bases between the germline ends.

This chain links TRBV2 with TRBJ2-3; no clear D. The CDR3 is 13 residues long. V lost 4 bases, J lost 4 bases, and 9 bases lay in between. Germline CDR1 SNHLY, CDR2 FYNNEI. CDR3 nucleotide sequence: TGTGCCAGCAGTGGGGTGCAGGCAGATACGCAGTATTTT. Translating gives CASSGVQADTQYF.

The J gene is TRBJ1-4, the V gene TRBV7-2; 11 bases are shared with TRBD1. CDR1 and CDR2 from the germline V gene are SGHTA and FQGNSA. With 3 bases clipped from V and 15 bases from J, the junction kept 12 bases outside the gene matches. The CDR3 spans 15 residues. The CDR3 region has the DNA TGTGCCAGCAGCTTCGGAGGACAGGGGGCGGATAGGTTGTTTTTT. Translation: CASSFGGQGADRLFF.

The CDR3 nucleotides are TGTGCCAGCAGCATAGGACAGATCTCCTACGAGCAGTACTTC. Protein product: CASSIGQISYEQYF. This chain connects TRBV5-8 to TRBJ2-7; D possibly corresponds to TRBD1 (6 bases). The CDR3 covers 14 residues. With 4 bases removed from V and 0 bases from J, the gap between germline ends came to 11 bases. Germline V gene sequence: CDR1 SGHTS, CDR2 YDEGEE.

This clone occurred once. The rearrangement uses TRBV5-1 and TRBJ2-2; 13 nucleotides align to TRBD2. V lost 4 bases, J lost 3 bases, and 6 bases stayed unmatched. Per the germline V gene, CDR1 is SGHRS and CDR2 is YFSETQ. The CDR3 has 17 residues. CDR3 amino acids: CASSPGTSGKDTGELFF. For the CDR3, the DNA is TGCGCCAGCAGCCCCGGGACTAGCGGGAAGGACACCGGGGAGCTGTTTTTT.

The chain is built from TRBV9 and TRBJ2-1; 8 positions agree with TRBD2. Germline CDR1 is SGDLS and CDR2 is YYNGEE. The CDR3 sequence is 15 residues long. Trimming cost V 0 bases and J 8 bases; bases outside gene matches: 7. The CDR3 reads CASSVEVGRAYEQFF. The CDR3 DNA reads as TGTGCCAGCAGCGTAGAGGTCGGGAGGGCCTATGAGCAGTTCTTC. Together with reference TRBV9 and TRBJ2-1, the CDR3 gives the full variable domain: DSGVTQTPKHLITATGQRVTLRCSPRSGDLSVYWYQQSLDQGLQFLIQYYNGEERAKGNILERFSAQQFPDLHSELNLSSLELGDSALYFCASSVEVGRAYEQFFGPGTRLTVL.

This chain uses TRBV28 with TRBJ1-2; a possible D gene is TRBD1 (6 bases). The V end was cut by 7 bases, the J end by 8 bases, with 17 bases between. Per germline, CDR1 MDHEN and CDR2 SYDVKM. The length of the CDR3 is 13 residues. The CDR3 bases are TGTGCCAGCACGGCAGGACAGTCTAGCGGCTACACCTTC. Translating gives CASTAGQSSGYTF.

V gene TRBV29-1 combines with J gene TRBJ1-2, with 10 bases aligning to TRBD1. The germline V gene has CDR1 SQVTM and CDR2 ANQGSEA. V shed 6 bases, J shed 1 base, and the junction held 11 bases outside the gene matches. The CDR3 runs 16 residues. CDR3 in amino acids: CSVHIRDRGVNYGYTF. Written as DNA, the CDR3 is TGCAGCGTCCACATCCGGGACAGGGGAGTTAACTATGGCTACACCTTC.

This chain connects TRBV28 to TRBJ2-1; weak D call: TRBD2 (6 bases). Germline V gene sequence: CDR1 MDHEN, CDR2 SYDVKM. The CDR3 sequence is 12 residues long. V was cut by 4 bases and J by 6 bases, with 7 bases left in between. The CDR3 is CASSWRGNEQFF. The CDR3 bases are TGTGCCAGCAGTTGGAGGGGCAATGAGCAGTTCTTC.

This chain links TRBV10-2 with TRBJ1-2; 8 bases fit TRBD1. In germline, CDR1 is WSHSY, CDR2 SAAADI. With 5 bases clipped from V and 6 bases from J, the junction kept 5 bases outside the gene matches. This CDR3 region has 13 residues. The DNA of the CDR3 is TGCGCCAGCAGTATGACAGGGGAGGATGGCTACACCTTC. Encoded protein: CASSMTGEDGYTF.

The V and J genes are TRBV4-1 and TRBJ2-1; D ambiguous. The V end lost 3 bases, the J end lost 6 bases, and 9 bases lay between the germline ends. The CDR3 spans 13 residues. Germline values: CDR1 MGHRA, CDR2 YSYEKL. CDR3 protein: CASSHGGANEQFF. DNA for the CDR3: TGCGCCAGCAGCCACGGCGGAGCCAATGAGCAGTTCTTC.

CDR3 sequence (DNA): TGTGCCAGCACTAAATCAGGGGGCTACAATGAGCAGTTCTTC. It specifies CASTKSGGYNEQFF. This chain links TRBV7-3 with TRBJ2-1; 7 bases agree with TRBD1. Germline V gives CDR1 SGHTA, CDR2 FQGTGA. With V trimmed by 7 bases and J by 3 bases, 6 bases remained unmatched. The CDR3 covers 14 residues. The whole variable domain, filled in from reference TRBV7-3 and TRBJ2-1, reads GAGVSQTPSNKVTEKGKYVELRCDPISGHTALYWYRQSLGQGPEFLIYFQGTGAADDSGLPNDRFFAVRPEGSVSTLKIQRTERGDSAVYLCASTKSGGYNEQFFGPGTRLTVL.

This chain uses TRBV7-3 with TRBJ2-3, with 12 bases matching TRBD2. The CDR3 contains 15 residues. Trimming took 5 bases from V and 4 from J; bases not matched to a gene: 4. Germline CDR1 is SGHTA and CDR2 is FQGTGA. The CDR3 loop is CASSLLAGGSDTQYF. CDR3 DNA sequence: TGTGCCAGCAGCCTTCTAGCGGGAGGGTCAGATACGCAGTATTTT.

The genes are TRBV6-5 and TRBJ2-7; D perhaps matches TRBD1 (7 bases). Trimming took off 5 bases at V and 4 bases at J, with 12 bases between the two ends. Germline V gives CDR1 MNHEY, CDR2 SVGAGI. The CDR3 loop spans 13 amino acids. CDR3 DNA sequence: TGTGCCAGCAGTAAGACAGGGAGGTACGAGCAGTACTTC. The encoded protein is CASSKTGRYEQYF.

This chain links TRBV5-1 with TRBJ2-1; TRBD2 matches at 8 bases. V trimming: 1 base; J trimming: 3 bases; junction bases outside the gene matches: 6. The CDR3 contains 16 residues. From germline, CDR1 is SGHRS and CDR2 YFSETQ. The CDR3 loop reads CASSLSRGGLYNEQFF. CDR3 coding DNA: TGCGCCAGCAGCTTGTCCCGGGGGGGGCTCTACAATGAGCAGTTCTTC. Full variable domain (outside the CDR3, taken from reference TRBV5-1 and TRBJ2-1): KAGVTQTPRYLIKTRGQQVTLSCSPISGHRSVSWYQQTPGQGLQFLFEYFSETQRNKGNFPGRFSGRQFSNSRSEMNVSTLELGDSALYLCASSLSRGGLYNEQFFGPGTRLTVL.